This T cell receptor beta chain was found in a study of memory CD4+ T cells and cytomegalovirus serostatus. As for the study in general: Healthy Belgian adult donors included about nine CMV-positive and around 25 CMV-negative people.

This clone has only one observation. Antigen unknown. Study-wide results and limits: Suggested: most of the CMV-linked TCR signature lies in CD4+ memory cells.

Sequencing was performed with immunoSEQ multiplex PCR; in TCRdb, only in-frame clones are kept and a portion is missing. The sample holds about 44,000 clones; approximately 80% are singletons and the top ten take more than 0.95%. The sort gate was single viable CD3+CD4+CD8-CD45RO+ cells for memory CD4+ T cells. Trimming stripped 4 bases from V and 2 bases from J, with 12 bases between. Germline CDR1 reads SNHLY; CDR2 reads FYNNEI. The CDR3 has 15 residues. The receptor was isolated from an adult in good health and CMV-seronegative. The gene calls are TRBV2 and TRBJ2-4; no reliable D call. The material sequenced was memory CD4+ T cells from blood. DNA for the CDR3: TGTGCCAGCAGTGTCGGTGTTCCGACCAAAAACATTCAGTACTTC. Translated: CASSVGVPTKNIQYF.